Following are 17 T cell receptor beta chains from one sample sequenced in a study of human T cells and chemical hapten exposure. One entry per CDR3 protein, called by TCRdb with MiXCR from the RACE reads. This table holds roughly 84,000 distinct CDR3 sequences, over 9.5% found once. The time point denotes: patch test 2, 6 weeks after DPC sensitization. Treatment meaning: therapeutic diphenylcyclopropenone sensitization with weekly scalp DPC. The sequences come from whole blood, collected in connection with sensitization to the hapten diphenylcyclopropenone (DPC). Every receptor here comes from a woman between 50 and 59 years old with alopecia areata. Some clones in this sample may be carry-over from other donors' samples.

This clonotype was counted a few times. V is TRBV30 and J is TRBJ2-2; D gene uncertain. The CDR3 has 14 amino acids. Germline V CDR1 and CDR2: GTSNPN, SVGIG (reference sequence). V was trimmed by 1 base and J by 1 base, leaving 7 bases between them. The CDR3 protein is CAWSGQMNTGELFF. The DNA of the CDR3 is TGTGCCTGGAGTGGCCAAATGAACACCGGGGAGCTGTTTTTT.

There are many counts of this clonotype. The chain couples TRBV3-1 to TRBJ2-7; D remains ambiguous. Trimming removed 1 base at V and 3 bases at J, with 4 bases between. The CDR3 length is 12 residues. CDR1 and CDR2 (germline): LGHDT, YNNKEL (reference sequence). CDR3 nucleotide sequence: TGTGCCAGCAGCCAAGGAGGCTACGAGCAGTACTTC. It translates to CASSQGGYEQYF.

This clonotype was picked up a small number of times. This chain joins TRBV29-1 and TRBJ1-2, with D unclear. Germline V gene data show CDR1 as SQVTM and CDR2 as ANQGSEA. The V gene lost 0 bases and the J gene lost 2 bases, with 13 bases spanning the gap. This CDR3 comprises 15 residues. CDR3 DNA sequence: TGCAGCGTTGAAGATCAGGTCAGAAGAAACTATGGCTACACCTTC. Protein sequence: CSVEDQVRRNYGYTF.

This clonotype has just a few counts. The DNA of the CDR3 is TGTGCCAGCAGTTTCGGGACTAGCGGAAAGGAAAGGCACGAGCAGTACTTC. Protein sequence: CASSFGTSGKERHEQYF. The V and J genes are TRBV28 and TRBJ2-7; 11 nucleotides line up with TRBD2. The CDR3 is 17 residues long. The junction had 12 bases not matched to a gene; V was cut back by 3 bases and J by 5 bases. Looked up from germline, CDR1 is MDHEN and CDR2 is SYDVKM.

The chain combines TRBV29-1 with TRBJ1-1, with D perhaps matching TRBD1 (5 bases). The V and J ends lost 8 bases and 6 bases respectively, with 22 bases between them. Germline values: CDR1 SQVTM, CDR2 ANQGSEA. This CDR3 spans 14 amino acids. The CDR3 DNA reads TGCAGCATCAGCAATACGCGGGGCTTCGCTGAAGCTTTCTTT. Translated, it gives CSISNTRGFAEAFF.

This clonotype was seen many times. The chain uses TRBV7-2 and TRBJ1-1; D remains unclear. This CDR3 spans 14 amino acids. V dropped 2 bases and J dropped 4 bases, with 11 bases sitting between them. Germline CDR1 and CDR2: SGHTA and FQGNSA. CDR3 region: CASSLMVGPTEAFF. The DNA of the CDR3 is TGTGCCAGCAGCTTAATGGTAGGGCCCACTGAAGCTTTCTTT.

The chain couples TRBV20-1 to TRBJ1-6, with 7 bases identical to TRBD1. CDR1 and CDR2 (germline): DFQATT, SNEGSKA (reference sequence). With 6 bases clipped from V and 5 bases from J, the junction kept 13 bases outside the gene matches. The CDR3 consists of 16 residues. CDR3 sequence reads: CSAPVLGQPNNSPLHF. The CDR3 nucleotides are TGCAGTGCCCCCGTCCTGGGACAGCCTAATAATTCACCCCTCCACTTT.

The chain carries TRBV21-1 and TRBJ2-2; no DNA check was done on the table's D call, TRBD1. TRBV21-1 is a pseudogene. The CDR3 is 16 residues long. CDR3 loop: CASSKVGTHNTGELFF. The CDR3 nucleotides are TGTGCCAGCAGCAAAGTCGGGACACATAACACCGGGGAGCTGTTTTTT.

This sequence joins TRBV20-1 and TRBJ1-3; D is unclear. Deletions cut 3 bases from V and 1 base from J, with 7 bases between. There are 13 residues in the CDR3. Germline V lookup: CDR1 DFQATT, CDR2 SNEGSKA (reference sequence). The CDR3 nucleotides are TGCAGTGCTAGCGCGGTATCTGGAAACACCATATATTTT. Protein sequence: CSASAVSGNTIYF.

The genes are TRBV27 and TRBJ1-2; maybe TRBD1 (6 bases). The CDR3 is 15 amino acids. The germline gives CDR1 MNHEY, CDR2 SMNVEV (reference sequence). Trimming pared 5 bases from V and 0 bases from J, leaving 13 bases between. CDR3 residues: CASSTGYQTNYGYTF. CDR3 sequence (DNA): TGTGCCAGCAGTACAGGGTACCAAACTAACTATGGCTACACCTTC.

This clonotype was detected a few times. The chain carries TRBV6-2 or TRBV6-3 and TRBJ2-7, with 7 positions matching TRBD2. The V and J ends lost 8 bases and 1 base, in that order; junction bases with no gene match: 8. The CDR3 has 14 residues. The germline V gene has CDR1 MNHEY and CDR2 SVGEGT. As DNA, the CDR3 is TGTGCCAGCGGAGGGACTAAAAAATCCTACGAGCAGTACTTC. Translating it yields CASGGTKKSYEQYF.

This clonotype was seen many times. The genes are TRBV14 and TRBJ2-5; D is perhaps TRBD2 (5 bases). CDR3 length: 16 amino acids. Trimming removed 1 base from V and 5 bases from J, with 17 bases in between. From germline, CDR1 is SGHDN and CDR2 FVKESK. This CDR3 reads CASSQGAVVSGETQYF. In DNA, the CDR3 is TGTGCCAGCAGCCAAGGAGCGGTCGTCTCGGGGGAGACCCAGTACTTC.

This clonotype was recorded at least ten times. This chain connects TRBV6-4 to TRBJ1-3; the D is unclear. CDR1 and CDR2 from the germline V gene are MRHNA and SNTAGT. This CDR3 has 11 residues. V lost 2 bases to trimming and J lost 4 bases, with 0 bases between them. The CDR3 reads CASSDGNTIYF. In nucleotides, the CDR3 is TGTGCCAGCAGTGACGGAAACACCATATATTTT.

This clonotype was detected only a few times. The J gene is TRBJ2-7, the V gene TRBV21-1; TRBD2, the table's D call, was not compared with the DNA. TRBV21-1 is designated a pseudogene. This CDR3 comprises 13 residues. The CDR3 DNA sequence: TGTGCCAGCAGCAAGGCTAGCGGATACGAGCAGTACTTC. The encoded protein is CASSKASGYEQYF.

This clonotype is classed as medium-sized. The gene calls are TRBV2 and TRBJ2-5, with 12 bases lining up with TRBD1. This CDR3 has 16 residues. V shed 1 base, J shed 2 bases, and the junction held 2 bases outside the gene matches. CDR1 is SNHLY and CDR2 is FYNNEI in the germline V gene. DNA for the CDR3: TGTGCCAGCAGTGAAGGGGACAGGGGGCCTCAAGAGACCCAGTACTTC. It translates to CASSEGDRGPQETQYF.

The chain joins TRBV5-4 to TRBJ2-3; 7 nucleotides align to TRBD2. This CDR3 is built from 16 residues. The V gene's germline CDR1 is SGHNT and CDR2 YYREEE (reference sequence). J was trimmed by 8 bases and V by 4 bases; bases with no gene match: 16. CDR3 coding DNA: TGTGCCAGCAGCGGGGGGGGTTCTCTAATCCCCGGTACGCAGTATTTT. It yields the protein CASSGGGSLIPGTQYF.

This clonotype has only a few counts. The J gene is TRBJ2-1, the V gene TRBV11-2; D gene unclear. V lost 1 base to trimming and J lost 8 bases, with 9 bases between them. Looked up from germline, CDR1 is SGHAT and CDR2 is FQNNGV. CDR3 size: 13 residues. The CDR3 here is CASSLGFADEQFF. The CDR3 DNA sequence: TGTGCCAGCAGCTTAGGGTTTGCCGATGAGCAGTTCTTC.